This is a list of T cell receptor beta chains from one sample in a study of control samples from healthy donors and cancer patients. Only in-frame clones appear in the TCRdb table, and some are missing; sequencing was by immunoSEQ multiplex PCR. Here the sample spans about 130,000 clones, around 93% being singletons. Input material: blood. These receptors were obtained from a man aged 18 to 35 in good health. Each CDR3 is given with its conserved first and last residue. The D gene is left open where the match is weak. Some rows mark clone size as missing; the rest say once, few, many or name a class of expanded clone.

j_call | clone_size | d_call | v_call | cdr3_nt | cdr3_aa
TRBJ1-3 | . | . | TRBV4-1 | TGCGCCAGCAGCCAACCTTTCGGCTTCTCTGGAAACACCATATATTTT | CASSQPFGFSGNTIYF
TRBJ1-1 | . | . | TRBV19 | TGTGCCAGTAGACGAACGAAGAACACTGAAGCTTTCTTT | CASRRTKNTEAFF
TRBJ1-3 | . | . | TRBV5-4 | TGTGCCAGCAGCCCCCCGGCAGGGACTGGAAACACCATATATTTT | CASSPPAGTGNTIYF
TRBJ2-3 | . | . | TRBV6-4 | TGTGCCAGCAGTGACTCGAGGGGGGGCATAGATACGCAGTATTTT | CASSDSRGGIDTQYF
TRBJ1-5 | . | . | TRBV5-1 | TGCGCCAGCAGCTTGGGATTCCGGGATCGAAGCAATCAGCCCCAGCATTTT | CASSLGFRDRSNQPQHF
TRBJ2-3 | once | . | TRBV7-2 | TGTGCCAGCAGCAAGGACCCAGGGCGAAGCACAGATACGCAGTATTTT | CASSKDPGRSTDTQYF
TRBJ2-3 | . | . | TRBV11-2 | TGTGCCAGCAGCTTAGCGGGGGCCTCCACAGATACGCAGTATTTT | CASSLAGASTDTQYF
TRBJ1-4 | . | . | TRBV11-2 | TGTGCCAGCAGCCCTAGCCCGGGGGCTCGGGAAAAACTGTTTTTT | CASSPSPGAREKLFF
TRBJ1-1 | . | . | TRBV19 | TGTGCCAGCAGTAAGGCCCGCCTGAACACTGAAGCTTTCTTT | CASSKARLNTEAFF
TRBJ2-1 | . | TRBD2 | TRBV10-2 | TGCGCCAGCAGTGAGCGACTAGCGGTCCCCTACAATGAGCAGTTCTTC | CASSERLAVPYNEQFF
TRBJ1-4 | . | . | TRBV14 | TGTGCCAGCAGCCAAGATATGAGGGTCCCGGGGACCGTAATAGGGGAAAAACTGTTTTTT | CASSQDMRVPGTVIGEKLFF
TRBJ2-7 | once | . | TRBV4-2 | TGTGCCAGCAGCCAAGATGTACAGACCTACGAGCAGTACTTC | CASSQDVQTYEQYF
TRBJ1-5 | . | . | TRBV5-1 | TGCGCCAGCAGCTTGGACCTCAATCAGCCCCAGCATTTT | CASSLDLNQPQHF
TRBJ2-7 | once | . | TRBV21-1 | TGTGCCAGCAGCAAAGGGACCGAATGGTACGAGCAGTACTTC | CASSKGTEWYEQYF
TRBJ1-1 | few | . | TRBV6-4 | TGTGCCAGCAGTGTAGGTTCGAACACTGAAGCTTTCTTT | CASSVGSNTEAFF
TRBJ2-1 | . | TRBD2 | TRBV5-6 | TGTGCCAGCAGCTTCACGGGAGCGGGGGGGCCTGGTGAGCAGTTCTTC | CASSFTGAGGPGEQFF
TRBJ2-6 | . | . | TRBV5-1 | TGCGCCAGCAGCTTGGAAGTTCCTTCTGGGGCCAACGTCCTGACTTTC | CASSLEVPSGANVLTF
TRBJ1-2 | once | . | TRBV12-3/TRBV12-4 | TGTGCCAGCGGGAGGGGCCTCCAACATGGCTACACCTTC | CASGRGLQHGYTF
TRBJ1-1 | . | . | TRBV29-1 | TGCAGCGTTGAAGATTTTGAGGGGAGAGACACTGAAGCTTTCTTT | CSVEDFEGRDTEAFF
TRBJ2-7 | . | TRBD2 | TRBV2 | TGTGCCAGCAGTGCCGGGACTACCTACGAGCAGTACTTC | CASSAGTTYEQYF